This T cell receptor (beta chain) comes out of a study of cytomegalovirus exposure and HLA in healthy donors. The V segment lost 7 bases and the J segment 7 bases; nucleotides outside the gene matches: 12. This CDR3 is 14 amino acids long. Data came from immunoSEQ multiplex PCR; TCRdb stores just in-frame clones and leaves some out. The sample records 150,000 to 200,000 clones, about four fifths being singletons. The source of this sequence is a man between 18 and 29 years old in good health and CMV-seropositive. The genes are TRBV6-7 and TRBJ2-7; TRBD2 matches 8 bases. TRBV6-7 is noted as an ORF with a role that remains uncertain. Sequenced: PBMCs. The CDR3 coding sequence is TGTGCCAGCATCCAGCGGGAGTTTCCGGGGGAGCAGTACTTC. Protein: CASIQREFPGEQYF.